These 29 T cell receptor beta chains were all obtained from the same sample, sequenced in a study of identical twins. Each CDR3 protein is one row after TCRdb ran MiXCR on the 5' RACE reads. The sample gives approximately 500,000 distinct CDR3 sequences, 13% to 15% of which show up once; roughly 0.44% is in the top ten. These data were also filed under a second study, of yellow fever vaccine responses in identical twins.

The specimen sequenced was CD4+ T cells sorted from blood. Receptor source: a woman between 18 and 29 years old in good health.

This clonotype was picked up a small number of times. The rearrangement uses TRBV19 and TRBJ2-1, with 14 bases that match TRBD2. CDR1 is LNHDA, CDR2 SQIVND, per germline (reference sequence). The length of the CDR3 is 20 residues. With V trimmed by 5 bases and J by 3 bases, 15 bases remained unmatched. CDR3 sequence (DNA): TGTGCCAGTAGTCTCTCCAGGGGACGACTAGCGGGAGGGAGCTACAATGAGCAGTTCTTC. Protein: CASSLSRGRLAGGSYNEQFF.

This sequence joins TRBV5-5 and TRBJ2-2, with 7 bases that match TRBD2. CDR1 is SGHKS, CDR2 YYEKEE, per germline (reference sequence). Losses at the gene ends were 1 base for V and 1 base for J; bases not matched to a gene: 4. CDR3 length: 16 residues. For the CDR3, the DNA is TGTGCCAGCAGCTTGTGGGGGGGACGGAACACCGGGGAGCTGTTTTTT. Translating it yields CASSLWGGRNTGELFF.

The rearrangement uses TRBV7-7 and TRBJ2-5, with 8 positions matching TRBD1. The CDR3 totals 15 residues. Germline CDR1 and CDR2: SSHAT and FNYEAQ (reference sequence). With V trimmed by 5 bases and J by 2 bases, 7 bases remained unmatched. The CDR3 region is CASSARTGTQETQYF. CDR3 bases: TGTGCCAGCAGCGCCCGGACAGGGACGCAAGAGACCCAGTACTTC.

This clonotype has only a few counts. The rearrangement uses TRBV2 and TRBJ2-5, with 12 bases aligning to TRBD2. The CDR3 is made up of 17 amino acids. V was clipped by 2 bases and J by 1 base; unmatched bases: 5. Germline V CDR1 and CDR2: SNHLY, FYNNEI. The CDR3 loop is CASSETGTSGRQETQYF. The CDR3 bases are TGTGCCAGCAGTGAAACGGGGACTAGCGGGCGCCAAGAGACCCAGTACTTC.

The chain joins TRBV7-8 to TRBJ2-7, with TRBD2 as a possible D gene (5 bases). The V gene's germline CDR1 is SGHVS and CDR2 FQNEAQ. There are 13 residues in the CDR3. Trimming took off 5 bases at V and 0 bases at J, with 8 bases between the two ends. The CDR3: CASSERASYEQYF. The CDR3 nucleotides read TGTGCCAGCAGCGAGAGGGCCTCCTACGAGCAGTACTTC.

The rearrangement uses TRBV28 and TRBJ2-2, with D unresolved. The ends were cut back, 7 bases at V and 6 bases at J, with 6 bases in the middle. Germline CDR1 MDHEN, CDR2 SYDVKM. There are 11 residues in the CDR3. The CDR3 loop is CASNVAGELFF. The CDR3 DNA sequence: TGTGCCAGCAATGTTGCCGGGGAGCTGTTTTTT.

V usage is TRBV28 and J usage is TRBJ2-1; D is ambiguous. From germline, CDR1 is MDHEN and CDR2 SYDVKM. The CDR3 consists of 15 residues. V dropped 8 bases and J dropped 5 bases, with 19 bases sitting between them. Here the CDR3 reads CASRRWIADDNEQFF. The CDR3 DNA reads as TGTGCCAGCCGTCGCTGGATTGCAGACGACAATGAGCAGTTCTTC.

A single count supports this clonotype. The gene calls are TRBV7-8 and TRBJ2-5; D gene uncertain. Germline-derived CDR1 and CDR2 are SGHVS and FQNEAQ. There are 15 residues in the CDR3. The V gene lost 4 bases and the J gene lost 5 bases, with 17 bases spanning the gap. DNA of the CDR3: TGTGCCAGCAGCTGGGGAACCCCCTCGTCTGAGACCCAGTACTTC. It yields the protein CASSWGTPSSETQYF.

V usage is TRBV5-1 and J usage is TRBJ1-1; D gene unclear. The V gene's germline CDR1 is SGHRS and CDR2 YFSETQ. V lost 4 bases and J 0 bases, leaving 7 bases between the germline ends. The CDR3 has 13 residues. CDR3 bases: TGCGCCAGCAGCACCGATATGAACACTGAAGCTTTCTTT. This sequence encodes CASSTDMNTEAFF.

This clonotype has a handful of counts. The rearrangement joins TRBV20-1 to TRBJ1-5; unclear D gene. Trimming removed 2 bases from V and 3 bases from J, with 8 bases in between. The CDR3 runs to 13 residues. The germline CDR1 and CDR2 sequences are DFQATT and SNEGSKA (reference sequence). The DNA of the CDR3 is TGCAGTGCTAGACCAGGCTCCAATCAGCCCCAGCATTTT. It specifies CSARPGSNQPQHF.

The table lists this clonotype with a few counts. The chain combines TRBV4-1 with TRBJ2-3; a weak D match, TRBD1 (6 bases). The germline V gene has CDR1 MGHRA and CDR2 YSYEKL. Trimming cost V 0 bases and J 7 bases, with 20 bases left between them. This CDR3 spans 17 amino acids. CDR3 amino acids: CASSQDNNRADGHTQYF. For the CDR3, the DNA is TGCGCCAGCAGCCAAGATAATAACAGGGCTGATGGACATACGCAGTATTTT.

This clonotype has just a few counts. The J gene is TRBJ2-5, the V gene TRBV20-1; D may match TRBD1 or TRBD2 (5 bases each). CDR1 and CDR2 from the germline V gene are DFQATT and SNEGSKA (reference sequence). The V and J ends lost 0 bases and 4 bases respectively, with 15 bases between them. This CDR3 is built from 15 residues. The CDR3 protein is CSARDARDGAETQYF. Here the CDR3 DNA reads TGCAGTGCTAGAGATGCCAGGGACGGAGCAGAGACCCAGTACTTC.

In this sample, this clonotype turned up a few times. The chain combines TRBV5-5 with TRBJ2-5; tentative D call: TRBD1 (5 bases). This CDR3 comprises 14 residues. CDR1 is SGHKS, CDR2 YYEKEE, per germline (reference sequence). Trimming pared 4 bases from V and 1 base from J, leaving 11 bases between. The CDR3 sequence: CASSPRQFQETQYF. CDR3 DNA: TGTGCCAGCAGCCCCAGACAGTTCCAAGAGACCCAGTACTTC.

This clonotype occurred a few times. The V and J genes are TRBV6-5 and TRBJ1-6; D call uncertain. The CDR3 is 13 residues long. Per the germline V gene, CDR1 is MNHEY and CDR2 is SVGAGI. The V end was cut by 5 bases, the J end by 17 bases, with 19 bases between. The CDR3 loop reads CASSNGMARGVHF. The CDR3 region has the DNA TGTGCCAGCAGTAACGGGATGGCTCGCGGGGTCCACTTT.

This clonotype has ten or more counts. This chain joins TRBV20-1 and TRBJ2-5; 11 bases align to TRBD2. Germline V gives CDR1 DFQATT, CDR2 SNEGSKA (reference sequence). V shed 1 base, J shed 4 bases, and the junction held 2 bases outside the gene matches. The CDR3 runs 14 residues. The CDR3 is CSARGLAGRETQYF. CDR3 nucleotide sequence: TGCAGTGCTAGAGGACTAGCGGGACGAGAGACCCAGTACTTC.

CDR3 bases: TGTGCCAGCAATGTGGGAGGGGAGACCCAGTACTTC. Translation: CASNVGGETQYF. This rearrangement joins TRBV28 to TRBJ2-5; 7 bases line up with TRBD2. This CDR3 region has 12 residues. After removal of 7 bases from V and 5 bases from J, the junction contained 4 bases not matched to a gene. Germline CDR1 and CDR2: MDHEN and SYDVKM. The variable domain in full, completed from reference TRBV28 and TRBJ2-5, reads DVKVTQSSRYLVKRTGEKVFLECVQDMDHENMFWYRQDPGLGLRLIYFSYDVKMKEKGDIPEGYSVSREKKERFSLILESASTNQTSMYLCASNVGGETQYFGPGTRLLVL.

The chain carries TRBV19 and TRBJ2-2; 11 nucleotides align to TRBD2. CDR1 and CDR2 (germline): LNHDA, SQIVND (reference sequence). V shed 6 bases, J shed 3 bases, and the junction held 6 bases outside the gene matches. This CDR3 has 16 amino acids. The DNA of the CDR3 is TGTGCCAGTAGAACTCTAGCGGGGGGCGACACCGGGGAGCTGTTTTTT. Translated: CASRTLAGGDTGELFF. Full variable domain (missing parts from reference TRBV19 and TRBJ2-2): DGGITQSPKYLFRKEGQNVTLSCEQNLNHDAMYWYRQDPGQGLRLIYYSQIVNDFQKGDIAEGYSVSREKKESFPLTVTSAQKNPTAFYLCASRTLAGGDTGELFFGEGSRLTVL.

This rearrangement joins TRBV5-1 to TRBJ2-3; TRBD2 agrees at 12 bases. The CDR3 is made up of 18 amino acids. Germline V gene data show CDR1 as SGHRS and CDR2 as YFSETQ. The V and J ends lost 0 bases and 0 bases, in that order; junction bases with no gene match: 5. For the CDR3, the DNA is TGCGCCAGCAGCTTGGGACTAGCGGGAGCCCTAAGCACAGATACGCAGTATTTT. Translating it yields CASSLGLAGALSTDTQYF.

The J gene is TRBJ1-1, the V gene TRBV6-5, with TRBD1 identical over 9 bases. The trim removed 0 bases at V and 3 bases at J, leaving 11 bases unmatched. The CDR3 consists of 18 residues. Germline V gives CDR1 MNHEY, CDR2 SVGAGI. Written as DNA, the CDR3 is TGTGCCAGCAGTTACTCCGGACAGGGGAGTGTTTGGGACACTGAAGCTTTCTTT. Amino acids: CASSYSGQGSVWDTEAFF.

CDR3 in DNA: TGTGCCAGCAGTTTGCGACAGCAGTCTCGGGCCCAGCATTTT. Encoded protein: CASSLRQQSRAQHF. The V call is TRBV12-3 or TRBV12-4, the J call TRBJ1-5, with D tentatively TRBD1 (5 bases). Trimming removed 3 bases from V and 11 bases from J, with 17 bases in between. CDR3 length: 14 residues.

The chain employs TRBV6-5 and TRBJ2-2; TRBD1 agrees at 8 bases. Germline CDR1 MNHEY, CDR2 SVGAGI. V shed 4 bases, J shed 6 bases, and the junction held 10 bases outside the gene matches. The CDR3 sequence is 16 residues long. The CDR3 DNA follows: TGTGCCAGCAGTTCTTCAGACAGGGGTTTAGCCGGGGAGCTGTTTTTT. It is translated as CASSSSDRGLAGELFF.

This clonotype showed up just a few times. The chain uses TRBV7-9 and TRBJ1-5; D unresolved. The germline V gene has CDR1 SEHNR and CDR2 FQNEAQ (reference sequence). Trimming took 1 base from V and 3 from J, leaving 7 bases between them. This CDR3 is 14 amino acids long. CDR3 coding DNA: TGTGCCAGCAGCTTAGGGCGTCCCAATCAGCCCCAGCATTTT. Amino acid sequence: CASSLGRPNQPQHF.

This rearrangement joins TRBV20-1 to TRBJ2-1; 12 bases line up with TRBD2. The V gene end was trimmed by 6 bases and the J gene end by 6 bases; junction bases not matched to a gene: 12. Germline V gene lookup returns CDR1 DFQATT and CDR2 SNEGSKA (reference sequence). The CDR3 length is 16 residues. CDR3 coding DNA: TGCAGTGCCGCACCGTTGACTAGCGGGAGTCTCAATGAGCAGTTCTTC. Encoded protein: CSAAPLTSGSLNEQFF.

V usage is TRBV9 and J usage is TRBJ2-1, with 7 bases that match TRBD2. Germline CDR1 is SGDLS and CDR2 is YYNGEE. With 0 bases clipped from V and 1 base from J, the junction kept 4 bases outside the gene matches. The CDR3 extends over 16 amino acids. The CDR3 DNA follows: TGTGCCAGCAGCGTAGCTTTGGGGGGGTCCTACAATGAGCAGTTCTTC. Translation gives CASSVALGGSYNEQFF.

V is TRBV20-1 and J is TRBJ2-1; 8 positions match TRBD1. The CDR3 runs to 15 residues. With 3 bases clipped from V and 0 bases from J, the junction kept 4 bases outside the gene matches. The V gene's germline CDR1 is DFQATT and CDR2 SNEGSKA (reference sequence). CDR3 bases: TGCAGTGCTAGCGCCGGGACAGGCTCCTACAATGAGCAGTTCTTC. Encoded protein: CSASAGTGSYNEQFF.

This clonotype occurred a few times. The chain has TRBV7-9 and TRBJ2-7, with 7 bases identical to TRBD1. This CDR3 spans 13 amino acids. Germline V gene lookup returns CDR1 SEHNR and CDR2 FQNEAQ (reference sequence). Losses at the gene ends were 4 bases for V and 6 bases for J; bases not matched to a gene: 6. The CDR3 protein is CASSSTGRGEQYV. Here the CDR3 DNA reads TGTGCCAGCAGCTCGACAGGGCGAGGCGAGCAGTACGTC.

The chain employs TRBV20-1 and TRBJ2-7; TRBD2 aligns across 10 bases. CDR1 is DFQATT, CDR2 SNEGSKA, per germline (reference sequence). There are 13 residues in the CDR3. With V trimmed by 1 base and J by 12 bases, 9 bases remained unmatched. The CDR3 loop reads CSARAPGLAIPYV. The CDR3 DNA reads TGCAGTGCTAGAGCTCCGGGACTAGCGATTCCGTACGTC.

This clonotype was observed once. V usage is TRBV12-3 or TRBV12-4 and J usage is TRBJ2-1, with TRBD2 identical over 11 bases. The CDR3 totals 16 residues. With V trimmed by 6 bases and J by 10 bases, 14 bases remained unmatched. The DNA for the CDR3 is TGTGCCAGCAGGGTAACGGTAACTAGCGGGGGCCGAGAGCAGTTCTTC. Translated, it gives CASRVTVTSGGREQFF.

This clonotype showed up just a few times. The chain is built from TRBV28 and TRBJ2-1, with 9 positions matching TRBD1. CDR3 size: 13 residues. Trimming cost V 11 bases and J 5 bases; bases outside gene matches: 7. Germline V gene data show CDR1 as MDHEN and CDR2 as SYDVKM. The CDR3 loop reads CAGQGMRHNEQFF. In DNA, the CDR3 is TGTGCCGGACAGGGGATGAGGCACAATGAGCAGTTCTTC.